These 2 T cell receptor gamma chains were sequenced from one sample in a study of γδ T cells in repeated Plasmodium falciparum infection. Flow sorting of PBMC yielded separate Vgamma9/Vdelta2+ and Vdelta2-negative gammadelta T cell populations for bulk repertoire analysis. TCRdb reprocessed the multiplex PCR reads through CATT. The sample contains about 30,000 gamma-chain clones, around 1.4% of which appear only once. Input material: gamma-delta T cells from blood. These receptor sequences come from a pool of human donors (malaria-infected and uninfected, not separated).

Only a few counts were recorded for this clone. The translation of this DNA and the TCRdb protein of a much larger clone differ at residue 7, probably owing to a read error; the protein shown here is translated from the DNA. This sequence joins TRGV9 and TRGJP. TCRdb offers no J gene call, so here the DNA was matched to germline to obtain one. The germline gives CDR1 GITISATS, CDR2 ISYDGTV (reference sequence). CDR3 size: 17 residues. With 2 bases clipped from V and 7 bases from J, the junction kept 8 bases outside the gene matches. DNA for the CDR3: TGTGCCTTGTGGGAGGAAAGTCTGGAGTTGGGCAAAAAAATCAAGGTATTT. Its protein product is CALWEESLELGKKIKVF.

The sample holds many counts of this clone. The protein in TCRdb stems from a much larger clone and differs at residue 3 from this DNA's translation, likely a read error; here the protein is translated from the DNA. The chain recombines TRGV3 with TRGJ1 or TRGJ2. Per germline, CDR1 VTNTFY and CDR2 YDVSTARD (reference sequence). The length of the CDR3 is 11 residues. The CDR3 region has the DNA TGTGCCGCCTGGGACAGGCCAAGGAAACTCTTT. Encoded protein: CAAWDRPRKLF.